This TCR beta chain was recorded in a study of identical twins. Concerning this clonotype: Its matching antigen is unknown.

Notes on the study in general: Invariant cells of the MAIT and iNKT types might have partly distorted the zero-insertion analyses.

The CDR3 is made up of 15 amino acids. Between the trimmed V and J ends, which lost 6 bases and 0 bases, there was a span of 16 bases. Germline assignment: CDR1 DFQATT and CDR2 SNEGSKA (reference sequence). TCRdb used MiXCR to reprocess the 5' RACE reads, holding one entry per CDR3 protein. The sample yields 450,000 or so distinct CDR3 sequences, over 12% seen once. The same sample was also studied in work on yellow fever vaccine responses in identical twins. That report adds: Twins' vaccine T cell responses reportedly seemed partly convergent and partly personalized.

The chain is built from TRBV20-1 and TRBJ2-3; D gene ambiguous. This TCR derives from a woman aged 18-30 years in good health. The sample was CD4+ T cells sorted from blood. The CDR3 region is CSAAKDGGSTDTQYF. The DNA of the CDR3 is TGCAGTGCCGCAAAGGATGGCGGTAGCACAGATACGCAGTATTTT.